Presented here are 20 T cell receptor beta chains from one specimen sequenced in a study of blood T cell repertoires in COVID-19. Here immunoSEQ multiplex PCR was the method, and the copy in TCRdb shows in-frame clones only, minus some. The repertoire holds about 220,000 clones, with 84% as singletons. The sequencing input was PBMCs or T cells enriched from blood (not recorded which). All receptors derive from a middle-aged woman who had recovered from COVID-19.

The CDR3 region has the DNA TGTGCCAGCAGCCTGGGACTAGCGGGCCACTACAATGAGCAGTTCTTC. Residues: CASSLGLAGHYNEQFF. The chain joins TRBV11-2 to TRBJ2-1; 12 nucleotides agree with TRBD2. Germline CDR1 is SGHAT and CDR2 is FQNNGV. With 5 bases clipped from V and 3 bases from J, the junction kept 5 bases outside the gene matches. The CDR3 runs 16 residues.

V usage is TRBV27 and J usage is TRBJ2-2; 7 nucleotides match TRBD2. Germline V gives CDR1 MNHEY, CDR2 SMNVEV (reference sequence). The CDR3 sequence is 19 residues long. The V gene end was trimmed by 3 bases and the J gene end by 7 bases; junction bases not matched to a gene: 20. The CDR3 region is CASSLGGGGTYSRLGELFF. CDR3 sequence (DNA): TGTGCCAGCAGTTTGGGGGGGGGTGGGACCTACTCTCGTCTCGGGGAGCTGTTTTTT.

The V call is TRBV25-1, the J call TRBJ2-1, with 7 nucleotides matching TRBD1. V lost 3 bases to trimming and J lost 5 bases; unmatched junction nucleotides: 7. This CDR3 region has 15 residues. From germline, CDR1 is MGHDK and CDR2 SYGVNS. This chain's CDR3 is CASSDRDRKNNEQFF. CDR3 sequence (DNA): TGTGCCAGCAGTGACCGGGACAGAAAAAACAATGAGCAGTTCTTC. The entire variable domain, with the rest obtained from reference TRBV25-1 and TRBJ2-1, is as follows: EADIYQTPRYLVIGTGKKITLECSQTMGHDKMYWYQQDPGMELHLIHYSYGVNSTEKGDLSSESTVSRIRTEHFPLTLESARPSHTSQYLCASSDRDRKNNEQFFGPGTRLTVL.

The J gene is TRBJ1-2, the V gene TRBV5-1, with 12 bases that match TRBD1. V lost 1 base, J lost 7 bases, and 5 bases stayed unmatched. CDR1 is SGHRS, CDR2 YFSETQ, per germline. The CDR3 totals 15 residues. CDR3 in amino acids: CASSLNLGQGAGYTF. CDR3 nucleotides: TGCGCCAGCAGCTTGAATTTGGGACAGGGGGCTGGCTACACCTTC.

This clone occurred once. Here the CDR3 DNA reads TGTGCCAGCTTCCCGGATACAGGGAACACTGAAGCTTTCTTT. This encodes CASFPDTGNTEAFF. This sequence joins TRBV18 and TRBJ1-1; tentative D call: TRBD1 (5 bases). V gave up 7 bases and J gave up 1 base, with 13 bases separating them. Germline loops: CDR1 KGHSH, CDR2 LQKENI. The CDR3 contains 14 residues.

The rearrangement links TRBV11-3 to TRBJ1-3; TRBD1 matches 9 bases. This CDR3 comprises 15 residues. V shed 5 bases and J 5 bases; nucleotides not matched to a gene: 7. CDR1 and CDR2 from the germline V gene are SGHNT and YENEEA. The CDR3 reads CASSPQGAKRNTIYF. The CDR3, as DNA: TGTGCCAGCAGCCCACAGGGGGCCAAAAGAAACACCATATATTTT.

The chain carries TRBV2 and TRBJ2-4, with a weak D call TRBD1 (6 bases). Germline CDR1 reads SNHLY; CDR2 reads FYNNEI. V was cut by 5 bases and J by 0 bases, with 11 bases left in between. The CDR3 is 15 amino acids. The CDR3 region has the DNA TGTGCCAGCAGTCTTAGGACAGTAGCCAAAAACATTCAGTACTTC. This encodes CASSLRTVAKNIQYF. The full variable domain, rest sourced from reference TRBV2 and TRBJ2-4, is EPEVTQTPSHQVTQMGQEVILRCVPISNHLYFYWYRQILGQKVEFLVSFYNNEISEKSEIFDDQFSVERPDGSNFTLKIRSTKLEDSAMYFCASSLRTVAKNIQYFGAGTRLSVL.

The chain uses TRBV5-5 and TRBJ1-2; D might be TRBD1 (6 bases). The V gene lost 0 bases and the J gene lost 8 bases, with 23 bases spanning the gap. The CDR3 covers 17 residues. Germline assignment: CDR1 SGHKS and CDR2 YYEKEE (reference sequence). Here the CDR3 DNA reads TGTGCCAGCAGCTTGGCCGAAGGGGGACGAAACCGTGGGGGCTACACCTTC. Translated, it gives CASSLAEGGRNRGGYTF.

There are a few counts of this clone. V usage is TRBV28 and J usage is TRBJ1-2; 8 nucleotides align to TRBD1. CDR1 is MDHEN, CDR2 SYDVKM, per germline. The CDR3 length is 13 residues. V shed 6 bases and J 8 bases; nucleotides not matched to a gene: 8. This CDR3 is CASSLGQGRGYTF. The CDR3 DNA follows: TGTGCCAGCAGCCTCGGACAGGGCCGGGGCTACACCTTC.

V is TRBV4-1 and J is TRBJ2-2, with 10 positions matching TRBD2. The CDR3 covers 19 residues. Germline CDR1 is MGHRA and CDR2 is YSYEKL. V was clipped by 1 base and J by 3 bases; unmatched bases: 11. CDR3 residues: CASSQAGLAGVGDTGELFF. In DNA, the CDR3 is TGCGCCAGCAGCCAAGCGGGGCTAGCGGGAGTCGGGGACACCGGGGAGCTGTTTTTT.

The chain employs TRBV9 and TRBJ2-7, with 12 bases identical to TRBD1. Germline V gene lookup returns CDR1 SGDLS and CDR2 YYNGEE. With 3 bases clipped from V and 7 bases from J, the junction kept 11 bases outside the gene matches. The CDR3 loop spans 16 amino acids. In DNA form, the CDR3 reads TGTGCCAGCAGCGCGCCCCGGGACAGGGGGCGTTATGAGCAGTACGTC. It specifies CASSAPRDRGRYEQYV.

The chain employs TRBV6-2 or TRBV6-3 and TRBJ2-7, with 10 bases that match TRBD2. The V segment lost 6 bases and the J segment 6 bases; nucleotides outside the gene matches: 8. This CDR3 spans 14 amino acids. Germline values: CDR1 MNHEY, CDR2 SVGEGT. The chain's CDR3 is CASSSLGTSAEQYV. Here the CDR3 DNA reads TGTGCCAGCAGCTCCCTCGGGACTAGCGCCGAGCAGTACGTC.

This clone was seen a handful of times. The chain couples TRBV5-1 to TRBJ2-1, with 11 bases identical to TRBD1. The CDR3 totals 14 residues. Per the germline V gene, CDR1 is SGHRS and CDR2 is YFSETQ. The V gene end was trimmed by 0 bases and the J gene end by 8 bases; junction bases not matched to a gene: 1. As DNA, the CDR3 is TGCGCCAGCAGCTTGGAGGACAGGGGGCATGAGCAGTTCTTC. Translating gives CASSLEDRGHEQFF.

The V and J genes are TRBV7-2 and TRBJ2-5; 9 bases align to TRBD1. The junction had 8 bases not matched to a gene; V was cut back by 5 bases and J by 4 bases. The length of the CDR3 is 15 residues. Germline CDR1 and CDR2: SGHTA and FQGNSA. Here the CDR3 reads CASSVETGGRETQYF. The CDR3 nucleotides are TGTGCCAGCAGCGTCGAGACAGGGGGGCGAGAGACCCAGTACTTC.

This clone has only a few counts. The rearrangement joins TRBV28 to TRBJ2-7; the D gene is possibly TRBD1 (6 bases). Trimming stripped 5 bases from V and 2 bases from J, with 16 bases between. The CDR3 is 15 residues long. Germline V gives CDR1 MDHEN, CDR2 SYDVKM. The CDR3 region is CASSLLRQVPYEQYF. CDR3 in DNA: TGTGCCAGCAGTCTCCTTCGACAGGTACCCTACGAGCAGTACTTC. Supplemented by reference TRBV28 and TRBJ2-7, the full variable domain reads DVKVTQSSRYLVKRTGEKVFLECVQDMDHENMFWYRQDPGLGLRLIYFSYDVKMKEKGDIPEGYSVSREKKERFSLILESASTNQTSMYLCASSLLRQVPYEQYFGPGTRLTVT.

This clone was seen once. CDR3 sequence reads: CASSLSSGGSNRLSNSPLHF. The CDR3 nucleotides are TGTGCCAGCAGTTTAAGCTCAGGGGGCTCGAACCGACTTTCTAATTCACCCCTCCACTTT. This chain uses TRBV27 with TRBJ1-6; 8 nucleotides align to TRBD1. Germline V gene data show CDR1 as MNHEY and CDR2 as SMNVEV (reference sequence). The CDR3 totals 20 residues. The junction had 18 bases not matched to a gene; V was cut back by 2 bases and J by 6 bases.

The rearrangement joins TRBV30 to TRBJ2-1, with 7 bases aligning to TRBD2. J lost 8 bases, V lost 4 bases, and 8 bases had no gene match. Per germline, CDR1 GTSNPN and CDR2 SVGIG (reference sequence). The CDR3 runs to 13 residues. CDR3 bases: TGTGCCTGGACGCGACTAGCTTCTGATGAGCAGTTCTTC. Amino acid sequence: CAWTRLASDEQFF.

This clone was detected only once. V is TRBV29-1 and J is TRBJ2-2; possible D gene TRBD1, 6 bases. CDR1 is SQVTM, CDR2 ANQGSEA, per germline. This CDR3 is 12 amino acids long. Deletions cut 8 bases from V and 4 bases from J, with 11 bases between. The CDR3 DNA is TGCAGCCTGTTGGGGGCCACCGGGGAGCTGTTTTTT. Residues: CSLLGATGELFF.

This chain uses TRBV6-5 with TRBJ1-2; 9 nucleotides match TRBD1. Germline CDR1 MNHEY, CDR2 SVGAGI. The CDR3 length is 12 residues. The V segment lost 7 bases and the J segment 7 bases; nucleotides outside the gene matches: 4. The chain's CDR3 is CASKDRGLGYTF. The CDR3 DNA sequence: TGTGCCAGCAAGGACAGGGGTCTTGGCTACACCTTC.

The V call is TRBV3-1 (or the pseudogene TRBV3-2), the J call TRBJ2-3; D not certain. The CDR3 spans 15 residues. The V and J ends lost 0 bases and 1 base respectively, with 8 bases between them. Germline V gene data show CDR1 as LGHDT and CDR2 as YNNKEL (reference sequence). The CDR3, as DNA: TGTGCCAGCAGCCAAGATCCCGGGTGCACAGATACGCAGTATTTT. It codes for CASSQDPGCTDTQYF.